This is a list of T cell receptor beta chains from one sample in a study of identical twins. TCRdb itself ran the 5' RACE reads through MiXCR, one entry per CDR3 protein. The sample comprises 1.5 million to 2 million distinct CDR3 sequences, roughly a third of which are singletons, and 0.27% rests with the top ten. Sequenced material: cord blood. The receptor source for this set is a newborn girl in good health. CDR3s include the opening cysteine and the closing phenylalanine or tryptophan. A D gene is named only where the DNA matches it firmly. Expanded clones get a size class; other rows say once, few or many, or leave the size out.

d_call: .
j_call: TRBJ2-1
clone_size: .
v_call: TRBV20-1
cdr3_nt: TGCAGTGTGCCCATTTGGGATAGCGGTAACAATGAGCAGTTCTTC
cdr3_aa: CSVPIWDSGNNEQFF

d_call: TRBD1
j_call: TRBJ1-1
clone_size: .
v_call: TRBV7-2
cdr3_nt: TGTGTCAGCAGCATCCTGACAGGGGCGGGCACTGAAGCTTTCTTT
cdr3_aa: CVSSILTGAGTEAFF

d_call: .
j_call: TRBJ1-2
clone_size: few
v_call: TRBV24-1
cdr3_nt: TGTGCCACCAGTGATTACAGCCCGGGGGGCTACACCTTC
cdr3_aa: CATSDYSPGGYTF

d_call: TRBD1
j_call: TRBJ2-7
clone_size: .
v_call: TRBV20-1
cdr3_nt: TGCAGTGCTAGGTACCCGGGACAGGGCTCCTACGAGCAGTACTTC
cdr3_aa: CSARYPGQGSYEQYF

d_call: .
j_call: TRBJ2-3
clone_size: .
v_call: TRBV11-2
cdr3_nt: TGTGCCAGCAGCTTTTATCGGGGGAAGACAGATACGCAGTATTTT
cdr3_aa: CASSFYRGKTDTQYF

d_call: .
j_call: TRBJ1-2
clone_size: many
v_call: TRBV5-1
cdr3_nt: TGCGCCAGCAGCTTCGTCGGCAGGGAATTTAACTATGGCTACACCTTC
cdr3_aa: CASSFVGREFNYGYTF

d_call: .
j_call: TRBJ1-1
clone_size: few
v_call: TRBV6-5
cdr3_nt: TGTGCCAGCAGTTACGGCCAGCACACTGAAGCTTTCTTT
cdr3_aa: CASSYGQHTEAFF

d_call: .
j_call: TRBJ1-4
clone_size: .
v_call: TRBV5-1
cdr3_nt: TGCGCCAGCAGCACGAGGGTTCGGGATGAAAAACTGTTTTTT
cdr3_aa: CASSTRVRDEKLFF

d_call: .
j_call: TRBJ2-7
clone_size: .
v_call: TRBV5-4
cdr3_nt: TGTGCCAGCAGCTTCTCTGTTAGCGGATACAATGAGCAGTACTTC
cdr3_aa: CASSFSVSGYNEQYF

d_call: .
j_call: TRBJ1-3
clone_size: .
v_call: TRBV28
cdr3_nt: TGTGCCAGCAGTTTAGTACAGGTGTTCTCTGGAAACACCATATATTTT
cdr3_aa: CASSLVQVFSGNTIYF

d_call: TRBD2
j_call: TRBJ2-1
clone_size: once
v_call: TRBV12-3/TRBV12-4
cdr3_nt: TGTGCCAACACCATCGGTCCTAGCGGGGGGGCCTATGAGCAGTTCTTC
cdr3_aa: CANTIGPSGGAYEQFF

d_call: TRBD2
j_call: TRBJ2-3
clone_size: .
v_call: TRBV5-1
cdr3_nt: TGCGCCAGCAGCTCGGCTCTAGCGGGGGATACGCAGTATTTT
cdr3_aa: CASSSALAGDTQYF

d_call: .
j_call: TRBJ1-5
clone_size: few
v_call: TRBV3-1
cdr3_nt: TGTGCCAGCAGCCAAGCTGTACTGTCACAGCCCCAGCATTTT
cdr3_aa: CASSQAVLSQPQHF

d_call: TRBD2
j_call: TRBJ2-1
clone_size: few
v_call: TRBV6-5
cdr3_nt: TGTGCCAGCACCTCTCCCGGGGGGAGCTCCTACAATGAGCAGTTCTTC
cdr3_aa: CASTSPGGSSYNEQFF

d_call: .
j_call: TRBJ1-4
clone_size: .
v_call: TRBV30
cdr3_nt: TGTGCCTGGAGTCCCGGACCGTATGAAAAACTGTTTTTT
cdr3_aa: CAWSPGPYEKLFF

d_call: TRBD1
j_call: TRBJ1-5
clone_size: once
v_call: TRBV4-1
cdr3_nt: TGCGCCAGCAGCCGCCCTGACAGGGCTAGCAATCAGCCCCAGCATTTT
cdr3_aa: CASSRPDRASNQPQHF

d_call: TRBD2
j_call: TRBJ2-1
clone_size: .
v_call: TRBV10-3
cdr3_nt: TGTGCCATCAGTGTCGGGAGGGTTTGGGACAATGAGCAGTTCTTC
cdr3_aa: CAISVGRVWDNEQFF

d_call: .
j_call: TRBJ2-1
clone_size: few
v_call: TRBV20-1
cdr3_nt: TGCAGTGCTAGAGCCCCCTTAGTGAGCTCCTACAATGAGCAGTTCTTC
cdr3_aa: CSARAPLVSSYNEQFF

d_call: TRBD2
j_call: TRBJ2-7
clone_size: .
v_call: TRBV29-1
cdr3_nt: TGCAGCGTTGAGGGGTCTACTAGCGGGGGGCCCTACAATGAGCAGTACTTC
cdr3_aa: CSVEGSTSGGPYNEQYF

d_call: TRBD2
j_call: TRBJ2-7
clone_size: few
v_call: TRBV20-1
cdr3_nt: TGCAGTGCTCTCCGGACTAGCTACAATGAGCAGTACTTC
cdr3_aa: CSALRTSYNEQYF

d_call: TRBD2
j_call: TRBJ2-7
clone_size: .
v_call: TRBV2
cdr3_nt: TGTGCCAGCAGTGAAGAGCTAGCGGGACCCTACAATGAGCAGTACTTC
cdr3_aa: CASSEELAGPYNEQYF

d_call: .
j_call: TRBJ2-6
clone_size: many
v_call: TRBV5-1
cdr3_nt: TGCGCCAGCAGCTTGGAGAGAATAATCTTGTCCGGGGCCAACGTCCTGACTTTC
cdr3_aa: CASSLERIILSGANVLTF

d_call: .
j_call: TRBJ2-7
clone_size: many
v_call: TRBV27
cdr3_nt: TGTGCCAGCAGGCGAGGTCAGGGATCCTACGAGCAGTACTTC
cdr3_aa: CASRRGQGSYEQYF

d_call: TRBD1
j_call: TRBJ1-2
clone_size: .
v_call: TRBV14
cdr3_nt: TGTGCCAGCAGCCAAGATCTTCAGGGGGGGGCCTATGGCTACACCTTC
cdr3_aa: CASSQDLQGGAYGYTF

d_call: .
j_call: TRBJ2-4
clone_size: many
v_call: TRBV12-3/TRBV12-4
cdr3_nt: TGTGCCAGCAGTTTTGGAGGCCGGGGCAAAAACATTCAGTACTTC
cdr3_aa: CASSFGGRGKNIQYF

d_call: .
j_call: TRBJ1-1
clone_size: .
v_call: TRBV20-1
cdr3_nt: TGCAGTGCTAGAGCACGGGGACCAGCAGGGAACACTGAAGCTTTCTTT
cdr3_aa: CSARARGPAGNTEAFF

d_call: TRBD1
j_call: TRBJ1-2
clone_size: .
v_call: TRBV28
cdr3_nt: TGTGCCAGCAGTTCTGACAGGGAGTACTATGGCTACACCTTC
cdr3_aa: CASSSDREYYGYTF

d_call: .
j_call: TRBJ1-4
clone_size: few
v_call: TRBV20-1
cdr3_nt: TGCAGTGCTAGAGTTGTGCAGGGGTCCGGGTATGAAAAACTGTTTTTT
cdr3_aa: CSARVVQGSGYEKLFF

d_call: .
j_call: TRBJ2-4
clone_size: .
v_call: TRBV28
cdr3_nt: TGTGCCAGCAGCCCCGTGGGAACAGTAGGTGCTCAGTACTTC
cdr3_aa: CASSPVGTVGAQYF

d_call: TRBD2
j_call: TRBJ2-1
clone_size: .
v_call: TRBV10-3
cdr3_nt: TGTGCCATCAGTGACGCAGCGGGGAGCCGCTACAATGAGCAGTTCTTC
cdr3_aa: CAISDAAGSRYNEQFF

d_call: .
j_call: TRBJ1-5
clone_size: .
v_call: TRBV24-1
cdr3_nt: TGTGCCACCAGTGACTACAGGCGAGACCAGCCCCAGCATTTT
cdr3_aa: CATSDYRRDQPQHF

d_call: TRBD2
j_call: TRBJ2-5
clone_size: .
v_call: TRBV5-5
cdr3_nt: TGTGCCAGCAGCTCGGCAAATAGCGGGAGATACAATGAGCAGTACTTC
cdr3_aa: CASSSANSGRYNEQYF

d_call: .
j_call: TRBJ1-5
clone_size: .
v_call: TRBV20-1
cdr3_nt: TGCAGTGCTAGAGCCCTCCGGGGGCATCAGCCCCAGCATTTT
cdr3_aa: CSARALRGHQPQHF

d_call: .
j_call: TRBJ2-4
clone_size: few
v_call: TRBV3-1
cdr3_nt: TGTGCCAGCAGCCAAGACCCCGTCGGAGCCAAAAACATTCAGTACTTC
cdr3_aa: CASSQDPVGAKNIQYF

d_call: TRBD2
j_call: TRBJ2-7
clone_size: .
v_call: TRBV2
cdr3_nt: TGTGCCAGCAGTGAACTTGGACTAGCACGAGACTCCTACGAGCAGTACTTC
cdr3_aa: CASSELGLARDSYEQYF

d_call: TRBD2
j_call: TRBJ2-1
clone_size: few
v_call: TRBV20-1
cdr3_nt: TGCAGTGCTAGAGATTCGCGGGGGGGCAATGAGCAGTTCTTC
cdr3_aa: CSARDSRGGNEQFF

d_call: .
j_call: TRBJ1-2
clone_size: few
v_call: TRBV5-6
cdr3_nt: TGTGCCAGCAGCCTATTCGACAGGAACTATGGCTACACCTTC
cdr3_aa: CASSLFDRNYGYTF

d_call: TRBD2
j_call: TRBJ2-7
clone_size: .
v_call: TRBV29-1
cdr3_nt: TGCAGCGTCAAACCTGGGACTACCGAGCAGTACTTC
cdr3_aa: CSVKPGTTEQYF

d_call: .
j_call: TRBJ2-1
clone_size: few
v_call: TRBV25-1
cdr3_nt: TGTGCCAGCAGTGAATTTAACTCCTGGCCCTACAATGAGCAGTTCTTC
cdr3_aa: CASSEFNSWPYNEQFF

d_call: .
j_call: TRBJ1-1
clone_size: few
v_call: TRBV12-3/TRBV12-4
cdr3_nt: TGTGCCAGCAGTTTAGCGGGGGGCGGGGATATGAACACTGAAGCTTTCTTT
cdr3_aa: CASSLAGGGDMNTEAFF

d_call: TRBD2
j_call: TRBJ2-1
clone_size: .
v_call: TRBV27
cdr3_nt: TGTGCCAGCAGCCCGGGTGGCCGGGGACTAGCGGAGACATACAATGAGCAGTTCTTC
cdr3_aa: CASSPGGRGLAETYNEQFF

d_call: TRBD2
j_call: TRBJ2-7
clone_size: few
v_call: TRBV28
cdr3_nt: TGTGCCAGCCAAACGACTAGCTCCTACAATGAGCAGTACTTC
cdr3_aa: CASQTTSSYNEQYF

d_call: TRBD1
j_call: TRBJ1-1
clone_size: .
v_call: TRBV7-9
cdr3_nt: TGTGCCAGCAGCCGGACAGGGGGGTTCACTGAAGCTTTCTTT
cdr3_aa: CASSRTGGFTEAFF

d_call: .
j_call: TRBJ1-2
clone_size: .
v_call: TRBV2
cdr3_nt: TGTGCCAGCATCGGGGGGCCAGTCTATGGCTACACCTTC
cdr3_aa: CASIGGPVYGYTF

d_call: .
j_call: TRBJ2-5
clone_size: many
v_call: TRBV4-1
cdr3_nt: TGCGCCAGCGACCTTGACTTAAGCCGAGGTTCGAGGGAGTCCCAGTACTTC
cdr3_aa: CASDLDLSRGSRESQYF

d_call: TRBD1
j_call: TRBJ1-1
clone_size: once
v_call: TRBV5-1
cdr3_nt: TGCGCCAGCAGCTCCCCGGGACAGGGGATTGTCTCTGAAGCTTTCTTT
cdr3_aa: CASSSPGQGIVSEAFF

d_call: .
j_call: TRBJ2-7
clone_size: .
v_call: TRBV25-1
cdr3_nt: TGTGCCAGCAGGTCCCCTAGGGGGCGGGGGACGATAAATGAGCAGTACTTC
cdr3_aa: CASRSPRGRGTINEQYF

d_call: .
j_call: TRBJ1-2
clone_size: once
v_call: TRBV28
cdr3_nt: TGTGCCAGCAGTCGTGGGGACACCACTAACTATGGCTACACCTTC
cdr3_aa: CASSRGDTTNYGYTF

d_call: .
j_call: TRBJ1-1
clone_size: few
v_call: TRBV28
cdr3_nt: TGTGCCAGCAGTTTATACCCCAGCCTTGTTAACACTGAAGCTTTCTTT
cdr3_aa: CASSLYPSLVNTEAFF

d_call: .
j_call: TRBJ1-1
clone_size: .
v_call: TRBV7-2
cdr3_nt: TGTGCCAGCAGCTCCCCCATTACAGGTCAGAACACTGAAGCTTTCTTT
cdr3_aa: CASSSPITGQNTEAFF

d_call: .
j_call: TRBJ1-5
clone_size: few
v_call: TRBV5-1
cdr3_nt: TGCGCCAGCAGCTTGGGGGGAGGCCCTACTACGCAGCCCCAGCATTTT
cdr3_aa: CASSLGGGPTTQPQHF

d_call: TRBD2
j_call: TRBJ2-1
clone_size: .
v_call: TRBV19
cdr3_nt: TGTGCCAGTAGTACAAGACTAGCTGGCAATGAGCAGTTCTTC
cdr3_aa: CASSTRLAGNEQFF

d_call: .
j_call: TRBJ2-1
clone_size: .
v_call: TRBV4-2
cdr3_nt: TGTGCCAGCAGCCAAGATAGGCGGGGAAGGTACAATGAGCAGTTCTTC
cdr3_aa: CASSQDRRGRYNEQFF